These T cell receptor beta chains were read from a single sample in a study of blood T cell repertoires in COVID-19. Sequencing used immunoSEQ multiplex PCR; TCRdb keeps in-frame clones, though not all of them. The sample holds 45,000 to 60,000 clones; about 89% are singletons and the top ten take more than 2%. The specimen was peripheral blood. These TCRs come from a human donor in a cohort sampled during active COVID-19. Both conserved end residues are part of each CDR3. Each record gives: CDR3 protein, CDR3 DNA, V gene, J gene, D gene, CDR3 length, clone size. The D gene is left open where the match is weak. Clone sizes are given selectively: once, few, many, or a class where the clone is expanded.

CDR3: CASGSSGSSYNSPLHF
DNA: TGTGCCAGCGGCTCATCCGGGAGCTCCTATAATTCACCCCTCCACTTT
V: TRBV28
J: TRBJ1-6
D: NA
length: 16
size: NA

CDR3: CASSQTRWTSGPNFNEQFF
DNA: TGTGCCAGCAGCCAAACCCGGTGGACTAGCGGGCCGAACTTCAATGAGCAGTTCTTC
V: TRBV3-1/TRBV3-2
J: TRBJ2-1
D: TRBD2
length: 19
size: NA

CDR3: CASRREASTDTQYF
DNA: TGTGCCAGCAGGCGGGAGGCCAGCACAGATACGCAGTATTTT
V: TRBV2
J: TRBJ2-3
D: TRBD2
length: 14
size: NA

CDR3: CASSQDRVWLAPQFYEQYF
DNA: TGTGCCAGCAGCCAAGATCGAGTTTGGCTAGCGCCCCAATTCTACGAGCAGTACTTC
V: TRBV14
J: TRBJ2-7
D: NA
length: 19
size: once

CDR3: CASSQDPLAGTYEQYF
DNA: TGCGCCAGCAGCCAAGATCCGTTAGCGGGGACCTACGAGCAGTACTTC
V: TRBV4-3
J: TRBJ2-7
D: TRBD2
length: 16
size: NA

CDR3: CASSQVGQGAGNSGNTIYF
DNA: TGCGCCAGCAGCCAAGTGGGACAGGGGGCTGGGAACTCTGGAAACACCATATATTTT
V: TRBV4-3
J: TRBJ1-3
D: TRBD1
length: 19
size: NA

CDR3: CASSLVGRAETQYF
DNA: TGTGCCAGCAGTTTAGTAGGCAGGGCGGAGACCCAGTACTTC
V: TRBV28
J: TRBJ2-5
D: NA
length: 14
size: NA

CDR3: CASSPQGYYEQYF
DNA: TGTGCCAGCAGCCCTCAGGGATACTACGAGCAGTACTTC
V: TRBV9
J: TRBJ2-7
D: NA
length: 13
size: NA

CDR3: CATSDSPDRGPLGKETQYF
DNA: TGTGCCACCAGTGATTCCCCGGACAGGGGGCCATTGGGAAAAGAGACCCAGTACTTC
V: TRBV24-1
J: TRBJ2-5
D: TRBD1
length: 19
size: NA

CDR3: CASSLVGRTYTDTQYF
DNA: TGTGCCAGCAGCTTAGTCGGGAGGACCTACACAGATACGCAGTATTTT
V: TRBV7-9
J: TRBJ2-3
D: TRBD2
length: 16
size: NA

CDR3: CASSRIQGGNYNEQFF
DNA: TGTGCCAGCAGCCGCATTCAGGGCGGGAACTACAATGAGCAGTTCTTC
V: TRBV5-6
J: TRBJ2-1
D: NA
length: 16
size: NA

CDR3: CASSLVNYEQYF
DNA: TGTGCCAGCAGCTTAGTTAACTACGAGCAGTACTTC
V: TRBV11-2
J: TRBJ2-7
D: NA
length: 12
size: NA

CDR3: CASSDLAGGLYARHTQYF
DNA: TGTGCCAGCAGCGACCTAGCGGGAGGTCTGTATGCACGCCATACGCAGTATTTT
V: TRBV5-5
J: TRBJ2-3
D: TRBD2
length: 18
size: NA

CDR3: CASSLDLAGDYEQYF
DNA: TGTGCCAGCAGCTTAGATCTAGCGGGGGACTACGAGCAGTACTTC
V: TRBV11-2
J: TRBJ2-7
D: TRBD2
length: 15
size: NA

CDR3: CASTSGQDVYEQYF
DNA: TGTGCCAGCACCAGTGGACAGGATGTCTACGAGCAGTACTTC
V: TRBV6-5
J: TRBJ2-7
D: TRBD1
length: 14
size: NA

CDR3: CASSQEAVALGNTIYF
DNA: TGTGCCAGCAGCCAAGAGGCGGTAGCTCTGGGAAACACCATATATTTT
V: TRBV3-1/TRBV3-2
J: TRBJ1-3
D: NA
length: 16
size: NA

CDR3: CASSFRTEQETQYF
DNA: TGTGCCAGCAGTTTCAGAACGGAGCAAGAGACCCAGTACTTC
V: TRBV27
J: TRBJ2-5
D: NA
length: 14
size: once

CDR3: CAKTKGVSYEQYF
DNA: TGTGCCAAAACCAAAGGAGTATCCTACGAGCAGTACTTC
V: TRBV21-1
J: TRBJ2-7
D: NA
length: 13
size: NA

CDR3: CAWNGLAGGTGQFF
DNA: TGTGCCTGGAACGGGCTAGCGGGAGGGACGGGGCAGTTCTTC
V: TRBV30
J: TRBJ2-1
D: TRBD2
length: 14
size: once

CDR3: CASNHPGQGAYEQFF
DNA: TGTGCCAGCAATCACCCGGGACAGGGGGCCTATGAGCAGTTCTTC
V: TRBV6-5
J: TRBJ2-1
D: TRBD1
length: 15
size: once